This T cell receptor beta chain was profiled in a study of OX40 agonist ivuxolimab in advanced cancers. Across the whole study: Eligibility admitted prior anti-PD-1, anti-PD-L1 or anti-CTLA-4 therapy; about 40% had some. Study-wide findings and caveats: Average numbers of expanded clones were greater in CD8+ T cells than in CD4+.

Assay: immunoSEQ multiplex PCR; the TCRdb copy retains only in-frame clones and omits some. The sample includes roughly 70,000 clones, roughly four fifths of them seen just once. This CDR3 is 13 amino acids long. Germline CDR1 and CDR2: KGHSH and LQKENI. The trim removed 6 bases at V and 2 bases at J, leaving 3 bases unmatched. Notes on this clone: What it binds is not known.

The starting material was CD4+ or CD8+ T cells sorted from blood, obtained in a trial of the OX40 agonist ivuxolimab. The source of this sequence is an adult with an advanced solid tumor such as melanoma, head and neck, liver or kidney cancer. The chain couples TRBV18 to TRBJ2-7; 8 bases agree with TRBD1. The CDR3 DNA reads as TGTGCCAGCTCGCGGGGACAGGCCTACGAGCAGTACTTC. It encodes CASSRGQAYEQYF.